Following are 17 T cell receptor beta chains from one sample sequenced in a study of blood T cells in healthy people across ages. Primers used in a second PCR of roughly 7 to 12 cycles were a sample-barcoded 5' primer and a J-beta primer mix. TCRdb recomputed calls from the 5' RACE reads with MiXCR, one row per CDR3 protein. The sample includes over 1,500,000 distinct CDR3 sequences, about two fifths seen only once; the top ten take under 25%. What was sequenced was blood. These receptors originate from a human donor in good health.

Only a few counts were recorded for this clonotype. This rearrangement joins TRBV7-2 to TRBJ2-3; the D is unclear. Germline CDR1 SGHTA, CDR2 FQGNSA. V was trimmed by 1 base and J by 2 bases, leaving 10 bases between them. The CDR3 contains 15 residues. For the CDR3, the DNA is TGTGCCAGCAGCTTAGGTCCCACGCTCACAGATACGCAGTATTTT. Translation gives CASSLGPTLTDTQYF. Combining the CDR3 with reference TRBV7-2 and TRBJ2-3 gives the whole variable domain GAGVSQSPSNKVTEKGKDVELRCDPISGHTALYWYRQSLGQGLEFLIYFQGNSAPDKSGLPSDRFSAERTGGSVSTLTIQRTQQEDSAVYLCASSLGPTLTDTQYFGPGTRLTVL.

V gene TRBV6-5 combines with J gene TRBJ2-6; TRBD1 aligns across 7 bases. Trimming at V came to 4 bases and at J to 0 bases, leaving 12 bases not matched to a gene. The germline V gene has CDR1 MNHEY and CDR2 SVGAGI. This CDR3 contains 19 residues. The CDR3 spells CASSSRRDRGSSGANVLTF. CDR3 nucleotides: TGTGCCAGCAGTTCTCGCCGGGACAGAGGGAGCTCTGGGGCCAACGTCCTGACTTTC.

The rearrangement links TRBV20-1 to TRBJ2-1; tentatively, D is TRBD2 (6 bases). The germline V gene has CDR1 DFQATT and CDR2 SNEGSKA (reference sequence). Trimming pared 0 bases from V and 0 bases from J, leaving 12 bases between. This CDR3 contains 16 residues. CDR3 residues: CSARDWDSSSYNEQFF. The CDR3 DNA sequence: TGCAGTGCTAGAGATTGGGACTCGAGCTCCTACAATGAGCAGTTCTTC.

This clonotype was picked up many times. The genes are TRBV20-1 and TRBJ2-5; 11 bases align to TRBD2. The V segment lost 0 bases and the J segment 4 bases; nucleotides outside the gene matches: 4. The CDR3 loop spans 15 amino acids. Germline CDR1 and CDR2: DFQATT and SNEGSKA (reference sequence). Here the CDR3 reads CSARDLAGGRETQYF. Here the CDR3 DNA reads TGCAGTGCTAGAGATTTAGCGGGGGGGCGAGAGACCCAGTACTTC.

This clonotype was counted only a few times. The chain couples TRBV7-8 to TRBJ1-4, with 7 bases that match TRBD1. Germline V gene data show CDR1 as SGHVS and CDR2 as FQNEAQ. V dropped 5 bases and J dropped 4; count of bases not matched to a gene: 4. The CDR3 is 14 residues long. The CDR3 DNA follows: TGTGCCAGCAGCATGGGACAGATTAATGAAAAACTGTTTTTT. It specifies CASSMGQINEKLFF.

This clonotype was recorded once. The CDR3 here is CASSSGLWDTEAFF. CDR3 in DNA: TGCGCCAGCAGCTCAGGCCTCTGGGACACTGAAGCTTTCTTT. The rearrangement links TRBV5-1 to TRBJ1-1, with unresolved D. The CDR3 totals 14 residues. Germline V gene sequence: CDR1 SGHRS, CDR2 YFSETQ. Trimming left V 3 bases short and J 3 bases short, with 12 bases between.

The chain carries TRBV13 and TRBJ2-3; D is undetermined. The CDR3 consists of 14 residues. V lost 1 base, J lost 2 bases, and 7 bases lay in between. Per the germline V gene, CDR1 is PRHDT and CDR2 is FYEKMQ (reference sequence). CDR3 DNA sequence: TGTGCCAGCAGCTTAGAGAGGATCACAGATACGCAGTATTTT. This codes for CASSLERITDTQYF.

This clonotype was counted between two and nine times. The V call is TRBV29-1, the J call TRBJ1-3; D gene ambiguous. V shed 3 bases and J shed 0 bases, with 9 bases lying between them. This CDR3 comprises 14 residues. Looked up from germline, CDR1 is SQVTM and CDR2 is ANQGSEA. CDR3 amino acids: CSVDSRSSGNTIYF. The CDR3 DNA reads as TGCAGCGTTGATAGCCGATCCTCTGGAAACACCATATATTTT.

This rearrangement joins TRBV4-1 to TRBJ2-1; 8 nucleotides agree with TRBD2. Germline CDR1 reads MGHRA; CDR2 reads YSYEKL. V dropped 1 base and J dropped 1; count of bases not matched to a gene: 6. CDR3 length: 17 residues. The DNA of the CDR3 is TGCGCCAGCAGCCAAGTCCTAGCGGGTACTTCCTACAATGAGCAGTTCTTC. It encodes CASSQVLAGTSYNEQFF.

The chain employs TRBV7-2 and TRBJ1-2; the D gene is possibly TRBD1 (5 bases). The CDR3 contains 14 residues. Between the trimmed V and J ends, which lost 4 bases and 2 bases, there was a span of 11 bases. Per the germline V gene, CDR1 is SGHTA and CDR2 is FQGNSA. Here the CDR3 DNA reads TGTGCCAGCAGCTACCCAGGGCGCAACTATGGCTACACCTTC. Its translation is CASSYPGRNYGYTF.

This clonotype was recorded once. The rearrangement uses TRBV19 and TRBJ1-1; a weak D match, TRBD1 (5 bases). The CDR3 has 17 residues. V lost 3 bases and J lost 3, with 20 bases in between. Per the germline V gene, CDR1 is LNHDA and CDR2 is SQIVND (reference sequence). The DNA for the CDR3 is TGTGCCAGTAGTATGATCGTATCGGGTATGGGGGACACTGAAGCTTTCTTT. Translated, it gives CASSMIVSGMGDTEAFF.

The J gene is TRBJ2-4, the V gene TRBV18; TRBD1 matches at 7 bases. Matching the DNA end better, TRBJ2-7 makes the J call doubtful. The CDR3 contains 13 residues. Germline V gene data show CDR1 as KGHSH and CDR2 as LQKENI. CDR3 nucleotides: TGTGCCAGCTCACCGATACAGGGGCTCGAGCAGTACTTC. It codes for CASSPIQGLEQYF.

The V and J genes are TRBV28 and TRBJ2-5; D perhaps matches TRBD1 (5 bases). The germline gives CDR1 MDHEN, CDR2 SYDVKM. The CDR3 extends over 16 amino acids. Trimming pared 2 bases from V and 2 bases from J, leaving 15 bases between. CDR3 amino acids: CASSLRPGRRQETQYF. CDR3 coding DNA: TGTGCCAGCAGTTTAAGGCCAGGGCGAAGGCAAGAGACCCAGTACTTC.

In its sample, this clonotype was seen a few times. This chain links TRBV11-2 with TRBJ2-5, with TRBD1 matching 9 bases. Trimming took 0 bases from V and 5 from J; bases not matched to a gene: 4. The CDR3 has 15 residues. Germline V CDR1 and CDR2: SGHAT, FQNNGV. The CDR3: CASSLERTGDETQYF. CDR3 sequence (DNA): TGTGCCAGCAGCTTAGAACGGACAGGGGATGAGACCCAGTACTTC.

For this clonotype: The junction and the germline gene differ at one end; a read error may be behind it. The CDR3 coding sequence is TGTGCCAACAGTAGGGACAGAGTCGTTGGCTACACCTTC. Translating it yields CANSRDRVVGYTF. The rearrangement joins TRBV6-5 to TRBJ1-2; TRBD1 matches at 7 bases. The CDR3 consists of 13 residues. Germline loops: CDR1 MNHEY, CDR2 SVGAGI.

The rearrangement joins TRBV12-3 or TRBV12-4 to TRBJ2-1, with 15 positions matching TRBD2. Trimming at V came to 4 bases and at J to 7 bases, leaving 5 bases not matched to a gene. The CDR3 length is 16 residues. This chain's CDR3 is CASSWTSGGAENEQFF. The CDR3 DNA is TGTGCCAGCAGTTGGACTAGCGGGGGGGCAGAGAATGAGCAGTTCTTC.

The chain joins TRBV25-1 to TRBJ1-4; D is unresolved. Trimming left V 6 bases short and J 8 bases short, with 13 bases between. The germline V gene encodes CDR1 MGHDK and CDR2 SYGVNS. The CDR3 covers 13 residues. In nucleotides, the CDR3 is TGTGCCAGCAGAGAAAACTACGGGGAAAAACTGTTTTTT. It is translated as CASRENYGEKLFF.